This T cell receptor beta chain was identified during a study of OX40 agonist ivuxolimab in advanced cancers. Sequencing was performed with immunoSEQ multiplex PCR; in TCRdb, only in-frame clones are kept and a portion is missing. The table has 30,000 to 40,000 clones, around 83% seen once. This CDR3 region has 15 residues. Germline values: CDR1 LGHNA, CDR2 YSLEER. With 5 bases clipped from V and 0 bases from J, the junction kept 6 bases outside the gene matches. This TCR was sampled from an adult with an advanced solid tumor such as melanoma, head and neck, liver or kidney cancer. V usage is TRBV4-3 and J usage is TRBJ1-2, with 7 bases identical to TRBD1. The specimen was CD4+ or CD8+ T cells sorted from blood, collected in a trial of the OX40 agonist ivuxolimab. CDR3 residues: CASSLRTGANYGYTF. The CDR3, as DNA: TGCGCCAGCAGCTTACGGACAGGAGCTAACTATGGCTACACCTTC.